A single sample is the source of the 30 T cell receptor beta chains below, sequenced in a study of technical replicates of blood from several donors. Clones were read by immunoSEQ multiplex PCR, and TCRdb kept only the in-frame ones, dropping some. This sample has about 100,000 clones, with 85% to 95% found just once. Sequenced input: T cells isolated from PBMCs. The receptors stem from a human donor in good health.

The chain is built from TRBV7-8 and TRBJ2-3, with D tentatively TRBD2 (6 bases). Trimming stripped 4 bases from V and 2 bases from J, with 19 bases between. Germline CDR1 and CDR2: SGHVS and FQNEAQ. CDR3 length: 17 amino acids. This chain's CDR3 is CASSSQARELFTDTQYF. DNA of the CDR3: TGTGCCAGCAGCTCCCAGGCCCGGGAGTTGTTCACAGATACGCAGTATTTT.

V and J are TRBV6-5 and TRBJ1-1; 11 bases fit TRBD1. The CDR3 sequence is 13 residues long. Per the germline V gene, CDR1 is MNHEY and CDR2 is SVGAGI. Unmatched junction bases numbered 2, after V lost 5 bases and J lost 6 bases. CDR3 residues: CASSRTGGSEAFF. The CDR3 DNA sequence: TGTGCCAGCAGTAGGACAGGGGGCTCTGAAGCTTTCTTT.

This rearrangement joins TRBV12-5 to TRBJ2-1; maybe TRBD1 (5 bases). CDR1 and CDR2 from the germline V gene are LGHNT and FRNRAP. The CDR3 has 17 residues. The V end was cut by 5 bases, the J end by 5 bases, with 22 bases between. The CDR3 loop reads CASGITYQGYNNNEQFF. CDR3 DNA: TGTGCTAGTGGTATAACCTATCAGGGATACAACAACAATGAGCAGTTCTTC.

The CDR3 DNA is TGTGCCAGCAGACGGACAGGGGACACCGGGGAGCTGTTTTTT. Translated: CASRRTGDTGELFF. This chain uses TRBV6-6 with TRBJ2-2, with 9 bases that match TRBD1. V lost 6 bases, J lost 3 bases, and 2 bases stayed unmatched. The CDR3 is made up of 14 amino acids. Germline CDR1 and CDR2: MNHNY and SVGAGI (reference sequence).

V usage is TRBV11-2 and J usage is TRBJ1-1; perhaps TRBD1 as D (6 bases). Trimming took 5 bases from V and 0 from J, leaving 19 bases between them. CDR3 length: 17 residues. CDR1 is SGHAT, CDR2 FQNNGV, per germline. CDR3 DNA sequence: TGTGCCAGCAGCCCATTGGGGGCAGGCCCTATGAACACTGAAGCTTTCTTT. It codes for CASSPLGAGPMNTEAFF.

This clone was picked up one time. The chain links TRBV30 to TRBJ2-7, with 9 bases identical to TRBD2. This CDR3 is built from 14 residues. With V trimmed by 5 bases and J by 2 bases, 7 bases remained unmatched. Germline V CDR1 and CDR2: GTSNPN, SVGIG (reference sequence). For the CDR3, the DNA is TGTGCCTGGGAAGCGGGACTAGCAGCCTACGAGCAGTACTTC. This encodes CAWEAGLAAYEQYF.

The V call is TRBV30, the J call TRBJ1-5; no definite D call. The CDR3 covers 13 residues. V was pared by 0 bases and J by 3 bases, with 6 bases between. From germline, CDR1 is GTSNPN and CDR2 SVGIG (reference sequence). This chain's CDR3 is CAWSVAFNQPQHF. The CDR3 DNA is TGTGCCTGGAGTGTGGCTTTCAATCAGCCCCAGCATTTT.

V usage is TRBV28 and J usage is TRBJ1-2; a possible D gene is TRBD1 (5 bases). Trimming took 2 bases from V and 4 from J, leaving 14 bases between them. CDR3 length: 15 residues. Per germline, CDR1 MDHEN and CDR2 SYDVKM. CDR3 nucleotide sequence: TGTGCCAGCAGTTTAAGTCCAGGGCACTCCTATGGCTACACCTTC. Its translation: CASSLSPGHSYGYTF.

This clone was recorded only once. The chain recombines TRBV19 with TRBJ2-3, with 7 bases identical to TRBD2. J lost 1 base, V lost 5 bases, and 6 bases had no gene match. CDR1 is LNHDA, CDR2 SQIVND, per germline (reference sequence). The CDR3 consists of 15 residues. CDR3 protein: CASSSRTRGTDTQYF. Here the CDR3 DNA reads TGTGCCAGTAGTTCTCGGACTAGGGGCACAGATACGCAGTATTTT.

The chain carries TRBV7-7 and TRBJ2-2; no reliable D call. The CDR3 consists of 14 residues. V lost 4 bases and J 1 base, leaving 7 bases between the germline ends. Looked up from germline, CDR1 is SSHAT and CDR2 is FNYEAQ (reference sequence). The CDR3 DNA sequence: TGTGCCAGCAGCTCCCACGGGAACACCGGGGAGCTGTTTTTT. Its protein is CASSSHGNTGELFF.

The chain links TRBV11-3 to TRBJ2-7, with TRBD2 matching 12 bases. V was clipped by 4 bases and J by 4 bases; unmatched bases: 5. Germline CDR1 is SGHNT and CDR2 is YENEEA. CDR3 size: 15 residues. The CDR3 region is CASSSGLAGSYEQYF. CDR3 nucleotide sequence: TGTGCCAGCAGCTCTGGACTAGCGGGATCGTACGAGCAGTACTTC.

This rearrangement joins TRBV5-1 to TRBJ2-1, with TRBD2 matching 15 bases. Germline-derived CDR1 and CDR2 are SGHRS and YFSETQ. The length of the CDR3 is 15 residues. The V and J ends lost 3 bases and 7 bases, in that order; junction bases with no gene match: 2. As DNA, the CDR3 is TGCGCCAGCAGCTCGGGACTAGCGGGAGGTAATGAGCAGTTCTTC. Its protein is CASSSGLAGGNEQFF.

The rearrangement uses TRBV6-1 and TRBJ2-7; possibly TRBD1 for D (5 bases). The CDR3 is 14 residues long. V was clipped by 7 bases and J by 2 bases, with 15 bases between them. Germline assignment: CDR1 MNHNS and CDR2 SASEGT. The DNA for the CDR3 is TGTGCCAGCATCGGAGAGACAGTTCCCTACGAGCAGTACTTC. It codes for CASIGETVPYEQYF.

In this sample, this clone turned up once. The chain has TRBV5-3 and TRBJ1-5; D is uncertain. TRBV5-3 is sorted into the ORF group, with uncertain function. CDR3 length: 14 amino acids. V was pared by 4 bases and J by 5 bases, with 13 bases between. In nucleotides, the CDR3 is TGTGCCAGAAGCCCGACATTATATCATCAGCCCCAGCATTTT. As protein: CARSPTLYHQPQHF.

V and J are TRBV5-1 and TRBJ2-1; tentatively, D is TRBD1 (6 bases). The CDR3 length is 15 residues. Germline CDR1 SGHRS, CDR2 YFSETQ. V was pared by 0 bases and J by 5 bases, with 12 bases between. The CDR3 is CASSLVQGSHNEQFF. Here the CDR3 DNA reads TGCGCCAGCAGCTTGGTTCAGGGGTCCCACAATGAGCAGTTCTTC.

The CDR3 nucleotides are TGTGCCAGTAGTATAACAGTTAACACCGGGGAGCTGTTTTTT. It specifies CASSITVNTGELFF. The chain carries TRBV19 and TRBJ2-2, with D hard to call. The CDR3 is 14 amino acids. Per the germline V gene, CDR1 is LNHDA and CDR2 is SQIVND (reference sequence). The V end was cut by 2 bases, the J end by 2 bases, with 6 bases between.

This clone was counted a single time. The chain has TRBV2 and TRBJ2-3; TRBD2 might be the D (6 bases). Germline CDR1 SNHLY, CDR2 FYNNEI. Trimming shortened V by 3 bases and J by 4 bases, and 14 bases separated the two germline ends. The CDR3 runs 15 residues. Here the CDR3 reads CASSDIGSPPDTQYF. The CDR3 DNA sequence: TGTGCCAGCAGTGATATCGGGAGCCCGCCAGATACGCAGTATTTT.

The rearrangement joins TRBV19 to TRBJ2-7; TRBD2 agrees at 9 bases. Unmatched junction bases numbered 7, after V lost 6 bases and J lost 1 base. Germline V CDR1 and CDR2: LNHDA, SQIVND (reference sequence). The CDR3 is 15 residues long. CDR3 loop: CASRVAGEGSYEQYF. CDR3 nucleotides: TGTGCCAGTAGGGTAGCGGGAGAGGGATCCTACGAGCAGTACTTC.

The rearrangement joins TRBV4-3 to TRBJ2-1; D gene ambiguous. CDR3 length: 14 amino acids. Germline V CDR1 and CDR2: LGHNA, YSLEER. V was trimmed by 0 bases and J by 6 bases, leaving 9 bases between them. The CDR3 DNA follows: TGCGCCAGCAGCCAAGAACCGGTTGGCAATGAGCAGTTCTTC. Residues: CASSQEPVGNEQFF.

V and J are TRBV7-3 and TRBJ1-4; a weak D match, TRBD1 (5 bases). This CDR3 has 15 amino acids. V was clipped by 2 bases and J by 2 bases, with 9 bases between them. Germline V lookup: CDR1 SGHTA, CDR2 FQGTGA. The CDR3 is CASSLYGGTNEKLFF. Here the CDR3 DNA reads TGTGCCAGCAGCTTATATGGGGGGACTAATGAAAAACTGTTTTTT.

V usage is TRBV30 and J usage is TRBJ2-3; D might be TRBD1 (6 bases). Germline V gene sequence: CDR1 GTSNPN, CDR2 SVGIG (reference sequence). This CDR3 region has 14 residues. V was trimmed by 2 bases and J by 0 bases, leaving 9 bases between them. The CDR3 DNA sequence: TGTGCCTGGAGTTCAGGGGTCAGCACAGATACGCAGTATTTT. It is translated as CAWSSGVSTDTQYF.

The V and J genes are TRBV28 and TRBJ2-3, with 8 bases lining up with TRBD2. From germline, CDR1 is MDHEN and CDR2 SYDVKM. The ends lost 7 bases at V and 2 bases at J; junction bases unmatched: 14. The CDR3 contains 17 residues. The CDR3 reads CASIPSLSGTHTDTQYF. The CDR3 coding sequence is TGTGCCAGCATCCCTTCTCTTAGCGGGACCCACACAGATACGCAGTATTTT.

The chain links TRBV7-8 to TRBJ2-7; 9 positions agree with TRBD2. Per the germline V gene, CDR1 is SGHVS and CDR2 is FQNEAQ. The ends lost 1 base at V and 6 bases at J; junction bases unmatched: 16. The CDR3 spans 18 residues. CDR3 nucleotides: TGTGCCAGCAGCTTAGAACGTCTAGCGGGGCATTACCCTGGCGAGCAGTACTTC. It codes for CASSLERLAGHYPGEQYF. Full variable domain (remainder filled in from reference TRBV7-8 and TRBJ2-7): GAGVSQSPRYKVAKRGQDVALRCDPISGHVSLFWYQQALGQGPEFLTYFQNEAQLDKSGLPSDRFFAERPEGSVSTLKIQRTQQEDSAVYLCASSLERLAGHYPGEQYFGPGTRLTVT.

V is TRBV7-3 and J is TRBJ1-3; no clear D. V lost 3 bases and J 2 bases, leaving 11 bases between the germline ends. The CDR3 totals 15 residues. Germline V gene lookup returns CDR1 SGHTA and CDR2 FQGTGA. The CDR3 DNA reads TGTGCCAGCAGCTTTGATTCTCCTACTGGAAACACCATATATTTT. Amino acids: CASSFDSPTGNTIYF. The entire variable domain, with the rest obtained from reference TRBV7-3 and TRBJ1-3, is as follows: GAGVSQTPSNKVTEKGKYVELRCDPISGHTALYWYRQSLGQGPEFLIYFQGTGAADDSGLPNDRFFAVRPEGSVSTLKIQRTERGDSAVYLCASSFDSPTGNTIYFGEGSWLTVV.

This CDR3 is CASSPTGQGYGYTF. Here the CDR3 DNA reads TGTGCCAGTAGTCCGACGGGACAGGGGTATGGCTACACCTTC. This chain joins TRBV19 and TRBJ1-2; 10 bases agree with TRBD1. V shed 5 bases, J shed 5 bases, and the junction held 5 bases outside the gene matches. The CDR3 has 14 residues. The germline gives CDR1 LNHDA, CDR2 SQIVND (reference sequence).

The chain carries TRBV5-1 and TRBJ2-1; unclear D gene. Per the germline V gene, CDR1 is SGHRS and CDR2 is YFSETQ. The CDR3 is 15 amino acids. The germline V and J ends were trimmed by 2 bases and 0 bases, with 9 bases remaining between them. This CDR3 is CASSLSPGSYNEQFF. CDR3 nucleotide sequence: TGCGCCAGCAGCTTATCCCCCGGCTCCTACAATGAGCAGTTCTTC.

The chain joins TRBV27 to TRBJ2-1; TRBD2 agrees at 11 bases. This CDR3 comprises 15 residues. CDR1 and CDR2 from the germline V gene are MNHEY and SMNVEV (reference sequence). The junction had 7 bases not matched to a gene; V was cut back by 7 bases and J by 5 bases. The CDR3 sequence is CASTPGLAGNNEQFF. The CDR3, as DNA: TGTGCCAGCACCCCAGGACTAGCGGGTAACAATGAGCAGTTCTTC.

The J gene is TRBJ1-1, the V gene TRBV16; 7 bases are shared with TRBD1. The V and J ends lost 1 base and 1 base, in that order; junction bases with no gene match: 3. CDR1 is KGHSY, CDR2 FQNENV, per germline. The CDR3 contains 15 residues. CDR3 nucleotide sequence: TGTGCCAGCAGCCAATTAGGACAGGAGAACACTGAAGCTTTCTTT. Translation gives CASSQLGQENTEAFF.

The rearrangement links TRBV25-1 to TRBJ2-3; 7 bases fit TRBD2. Germline V gene data show CDR1 as MGHDK and CDR2 as SYGVNS. The CDR3 is 12 residues long. J was trimmed by 9 bases and V by 6 bases; bases with no gene match: 6. Written as DNA, the CDR3 is TGTGCCAGCAGGACATCTAGCGGAACGCAGTATTTT. Protein sequence: CASRTSSGTQYF. Full variable domain (rest looked up from reference TRBV25-1 and TRBJ2-3): EADIYQTPRYLVIGTGKKITLECSQTMGHDKMYWYQQDPGMELHLIHYSYGVNSTEKGDLSSESTVSRIRTEHFPLTLESARPSHTSQYLCASRTSSGTQYFGPGTRLTVL.

The chain combines TRBV2 with TRBJ2-1, with 8 nucleotides matching TRBD2. Trimming took 6 bases from V and 4 from J; bases not matched to a gene: 8. CDR1 SNHLY and CDR2 FYNNEI come from the germline V gene. There are 15 residues in the CDR3. For the CDR3, the DNA is TGTGCCAGCAGCCGGTTTGAGCGGGAGTACAATGAGCAGTTCTTC. Translating gives CASSRFEREYNEQFF.